This T cell receptor beta chain was profiled in a study of blood T cell repertoires in COVID-19. Background on the study: Sites across the United States, Italy and Spain contributed samples from acute and convalescent COVID-19.

Germline CDR1 SGHRS, CDR2 YFSETQ. There are 17 residues in the CDR3. The junction had 10 bases not matched to a gene; V was cut back by 0 bases and J by 5 bases. In the source study's methods: Amplification from reference gene primers served as the basis for estimated nucleated cell counts. Assay: immunoSEQ multiplex PCR; the TCRdb copy retains only in-frame clones and omits some. V and J calls and clone size come straight from that table; D and trimming were deduced from the DNA. Among 90,000 to 110,000 clones listed, about four fifths were seen once. Material for sequencing was peripheral blood. This chain joins TRBV5-1 and TRBJ2-5; 10 nucleotides align to TRBD2. The receptor was isolated from a woman in her seventies with acute or convalescent COVID-19. CDR3 in amino acids: CASSLESSGGASETQYF. The CDR3 nucleotides are TGCGCCAGCAGCTTGGAATCCAGCGGGGGGGCCTCGGAGACCCAGTACTTC.